The source of this TCR beta chain is a study of T cell responses to AZD1222 COVID-19 vaccine. Whole-study results and caveats: Unmutated regions of variants are reportedly targeted by nearly half of spike-specific TCRs. Clonal diversity was possibly underestimated; the donors were predominantly white British and more often female. The peak T cell response came first, and repertoires were sampled only after it. Vaccination with two AZD1222 doses was followed by a rise in Spike-specific TCR breadth and depth.

This clone was seen a single time. Its target is unknown. TCRdb's table, derived via immunoSEQ multiplex PCR, lists solely in-frame clones and lacks some. This table holds about 110,000 clones, roughly 90% found once. V lost 5 bases and J 6 bases, leaving 17 bases between the germline ends. From germline, CDR1 is KGHSH and CDR2 LQKENI. The CDR3 spans 14 residues. This specimen was peripheral blood, taken on day 0 of MenACWY control vaccination. The chain couples TRBV18 to TRBJ2-7; tentatively, D is TRBD1 (6 bases). The TCR comes from an adult in good health. The CDR3 nucleotides read TGTGCCAGCTCATTGGCAGGGGACGTGTTCGAGCAGTACTTC. Its translation: CASSLAGDVFEQYF.